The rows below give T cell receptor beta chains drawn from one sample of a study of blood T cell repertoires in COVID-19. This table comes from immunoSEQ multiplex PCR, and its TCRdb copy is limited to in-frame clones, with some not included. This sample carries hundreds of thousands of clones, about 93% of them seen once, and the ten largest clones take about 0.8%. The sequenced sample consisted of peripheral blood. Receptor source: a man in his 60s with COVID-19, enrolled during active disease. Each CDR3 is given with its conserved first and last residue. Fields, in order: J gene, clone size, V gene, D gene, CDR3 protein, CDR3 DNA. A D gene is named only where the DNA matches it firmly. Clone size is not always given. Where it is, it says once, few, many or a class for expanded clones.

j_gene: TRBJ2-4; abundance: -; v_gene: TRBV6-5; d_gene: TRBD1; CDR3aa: CASSYTGVPDKGIQYF; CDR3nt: TGTGCCAGCAGTTACACAGGGGTCCCGGATAAGGGCATTCAGTACTTC
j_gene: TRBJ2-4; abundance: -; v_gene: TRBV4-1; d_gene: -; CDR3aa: CASSQDGGDTQNIQYF; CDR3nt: TGCGCCAGCAGCCAAGATGGGGGGGACACCCAAAACATTCAGTACTTC
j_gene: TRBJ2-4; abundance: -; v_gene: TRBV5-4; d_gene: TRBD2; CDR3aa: CATGTKGGKNIQYF; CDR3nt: TGTGCCACCGGGACTAAAGGAGGCAAAAACATTCAGTACTTC
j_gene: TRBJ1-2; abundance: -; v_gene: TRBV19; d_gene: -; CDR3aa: CASRTPSRNYGYTF; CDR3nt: TGTGCCAGTAGGACCCCTAGTCGGAACTATGGCTACACCTTC
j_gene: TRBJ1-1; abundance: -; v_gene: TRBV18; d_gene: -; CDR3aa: CASSPPNEVPARLNTEAFF; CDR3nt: TGTGCCAGCTCACCACCGAACGAAGTCCCAGCTAGATTGAACACTGAAGCTTTCTTT
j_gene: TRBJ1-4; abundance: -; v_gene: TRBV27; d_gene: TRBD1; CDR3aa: CASSAMGTGREKLFF; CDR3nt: TGTGCCAGCAGTGCGATGGGGACAGGGCGAGAAAAACTGTTTTTT
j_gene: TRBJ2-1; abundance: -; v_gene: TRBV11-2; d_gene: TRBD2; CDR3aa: CASSPDLAGAGDEQFF; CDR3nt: TGTGCCAGCAGCCCGGACCTAGCGGGGGCTGGGGATGAGCAGTTCTTC
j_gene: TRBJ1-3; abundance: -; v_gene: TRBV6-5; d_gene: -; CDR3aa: CASRREQGNWNTIYF; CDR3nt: TGTGCCAGCAGACGCGAACAGGGTAATTGGAACACCATATATTTT
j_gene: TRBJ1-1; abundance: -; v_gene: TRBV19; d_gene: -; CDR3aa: CASKVRGMTEAFF; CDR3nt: TGTGCCAGTAAAGTCAGGGGAATGACTGAAGCTTTCTTT
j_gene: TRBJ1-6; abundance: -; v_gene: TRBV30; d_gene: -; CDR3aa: CAWSRVTGRLRVAPLHF; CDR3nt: TGTGCCTGGAGCAGGGTTACAGGGCGCCTTCGGGTGGCACCCCTCCACTTT
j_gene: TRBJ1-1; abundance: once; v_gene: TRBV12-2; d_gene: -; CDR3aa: CASRLVSKGHTEAFF; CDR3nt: TGTGCAAGTCGCTTAGTATCTAAGGGGCACACTGAAGCTTTCTTT
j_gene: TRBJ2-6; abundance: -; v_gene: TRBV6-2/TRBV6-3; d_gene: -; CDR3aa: CASSPDYLNNVLTF; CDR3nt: TGTGCCAGCAGTCCCGACTATCTGAACAACGTCCTGACTTTC
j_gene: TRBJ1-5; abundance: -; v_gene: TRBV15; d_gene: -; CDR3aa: CATSQGRTGNQPQHF; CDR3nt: TGTGCCACCAGCCAGGGGAGAACGGGCAATCAGCCCCAGCATTTT